Following are 29 T cell receptor beta chains from one sample sequenced in a study of Graves' ophthalmopathy and Graves' hyperthyroidism. TCR beta CDR3 regions were amplified from RNA transcripts. Following a first-round RT-PCR that used HTBI primers, a second-round multiplex PCR was carried out. MiXCR, run by TCRdb on the multiplex PCR reads, gives a single entry per CDR3 protein. The sample has around 520,000 distinct CDR3 sequences; under 40% are singletons. The sequenced sample consisted of peripheral blood or thyroid tissue (not recorded which). All receptors come from an adult man with Graves' hyperthyroidism.

The sample holds many counts of this clonotype. V gene TRBV19 combines with J gene TRBJ1-1, with unresolved D. In germline, CDR1 is LNHDA, CDR2 SQIVND (reference sequence). Trimming left V 4 bases short and J 4 bases short, with 10 bases between. The CDR3 consists of 13 residues. CDR3 amino acids: CASSRNLPTEAFF. CDR3 in DNA: TGTGCCAGTAGTAGGAATTTGCCCACTGAAGCTTTCTTT.

The chain uses TRBV7-9 and TRBJ1-2; no firm D call. The CDR3 consists of 13 residues. V lost 2 bases and J 4 bases, leaving 8 bases between the germline ends. Germline loops: CDR1 SEHNR, CDR2 FQNEAQ (reference sequence). As DNA, the CDR3 is TGTGCCAGCAGCTTACTGGCGCTCTATGGCTACACCTTC. Amino acid sequence: CASSLLALYGYTF.

This clonotype was detected only a few times. The CDR3 region is CASSSPGLAGVGTQYF. In DNA form, the CDR3 reads TGTGCCAGCAGCTCCCCGGGACTAGCGGGGGTGGGTACGCAGTATTTT. This sequence joins TRBV12-3 or TRBV12-4 and TRBJ2-3; 14 positions agree with TRBD2. The CDR3 contains 16 residues. With 6 bases clipped from V and 8 bases from J, the junction kept 10 bases outside the gene matches.

This clonotype appeared many times. The rearrangement joins TRBV6-5 to TRBJ1-1; 7 bases map to TRBD1. The CDR3 covers 14 residues. The germline gives CDR1 MNHEY, CDR2 SVGAGI. Trimming removed 4 bases from V and 4 bases from J; junction bases left unmatched: 6. CDR3 nucleotides: TGTGCCAGCAGTTTGACAGGGCAGTCCACTGAAGCTTTCTTT. This codes for CASSLTGQSTEAFF.

V and J are TRBV19 and TRBJ1-5; D is possibly TRBD1 (6 bases). Per the germline V gene, CDR1 is LNHDA and CDR2 is SQIVND (reference sequence). Between the trimmed V and J ends, which lost 11 bases and 0 bases, there was a span of 26 bases. The CDR3 has 18 amino acids. CDR3 DNA: TGTGCCCCCACGGGGGCCGGTTTGTCGGTTGATAGCAATCAGCCCCAGCATTTT. Its translation: CAPTGAGLSVDSNQPQHF.

On this clonotype itself: The CDR3 does not close with the conserved phenylalanine or tryptophan, likely indicating a read error. The limits of the CDR3 on the DNA are not certain, so only TCRdb's listed CDR3 is given. Here the CDR3 reads CASSVTRDY. The V call is TRBV9, the J call TRBJ2-5. Germline V gene sequence: CDR1 SGDLS, CDR2 YYNGEE. The CDR3 has 9 residues if both end residues are counted.

Worth noting for this clonotype: This clone may be a read error of a much larger clone one base away. The chain recombines TRBV7-2 with TRBJ2-7; TRBD2 is a possible D gene (5 bases). The CDR3 consists of 13 residues. The germline CDR1 and CDR2 sequences are SGHTA and FQGNSA. The CDR3 region has the DNA TGTGCCAGCAGCTTAAGAGGGTTCTACGGGCAGTACTTC. Its protein product is CASSLRGFYGQYF.

This clonotype was seen at least ten times. The chain carries TRBV20-1 and TRBJ2-7, with a possible D match to TRBD2 (6 bases). V was clipped by 6 bases and J by 7 bases, with 19 bases between them. The CDR3 covers 13 residues. Germline V CDR1 and CDR2: DFQATT, SNEGSKA (reference sequence). CDR3 region: CSAREWGDREQYF. The CDR3 DNA reads TGCAGTGCCCGGGAATGGGGGGATCGGGAGCAGTACTTC.

As to this clonotype: This may arise from a read error, as a much more abundant clone is one base away. The chain combines TRBV12-3 or TRBV12-4 with TRBJ1-4, with D unresolved. CDR3 length: 14 residues. For the CDR3, the DNA is TGTGCCAGCAGTCCGGGAAACATGGGTGAAGAACTGTTTTTT. Encoded protein: CASSPGNMGEELFF.

The table lists this clonotype with many counts. This chain uses TRBV7-8 with TRBJ2-7, with D tentatively TRBD1 (7 bases). V lost 4 bases and J lost 3, with 16 bases in between. The CDR3 is made up of 15 amino acids. The V gene's germline CDR1 is SGHVS and CDR2 FQNEAQ. The CDR3 region is CASSSRRDSYYEQYF. CDR3 in DNA: TGTGCCAGCAGCTCAAGGAGGGACAGTTACTACGAGCAGTACTTC.

The chain links TRBV7-2 to TRBJ2-3; the D gene could be TRBD1 or TRBD2 (7 bases each). In germline, CDR1 is SGHTA, CDR2 FQGNSA. V lost 5 bases to trimming and J lost 0 bases, with 15 bases between them. The CDR3 is 16 amino acids. The DNA for the CDR3 is TGTGCCAGCAGCCAAGGGGGGGACAGAAGCACAGATACGCAGTATTTT. Translated, it gives CASSQGGDRSTDTQYF. The full variable domain, its missing parts supplied by reference TRBV7-2 and TRBJ2-3, is GAGVSQSPSNKVTEKGKDVELRCDPISGHTALYWYRQSLGQGLEFLIYFQGNSAPDKSGLPSDRFSAERTGGSVSTLTIQRTQQEDSAVYLCASSQGGDRSTDTQYFGPGTRLTVL.

The chain is built from TRBV9 and TRBJ2-1, with 11 bases fitting TRBD2. This CDR3 contains 15 residues. The V gene's germline CDR1 is SGDLS and CDR2 YYNGEE. Losses at the gene ends were 4 bases for V and 10 bases for J; bases not matched to a gene: 10. The CDR3 protein is CASSLALAGVGEQFF. As DNA, the CDR3 is TGTGCCAGCAGCTTGGCACTAGCGGGGGTGGGGGAGCAGTTCTTC.

This chain uses TRBV6-2 or TRBV6-3 with TRBJ2-5; no reliable D call. The J call is doubtful: the DNA matches TRBJ2-1 better. Germline-derived CDR1 and CDR2 are MNHEY and SVGEGT. The CDR3 extends over 13 amino acids. The chain's CDR3 is CASNLLLYNEQFF. The CDR3 DNA follows: TGTGCCAGCAATCTGCTTCTCTACAATGAGCAGTTCTTC.

To note about this clonotype: Given a much more abundant clone one base away, this may be a read error. The chain carries TRBV19 and TRBJ1-3; D is undetermined. There are 14 residues in the CDR3. Germline V CDR1 and CDR2: LNHDA, SQIVND (reference sequence). The chain's CDR3 is CASDTGRFGNSIYF. For the CDR3, the DNA is TGTGCCAGCGACACGGGAAGATTTGGAAACAGCATATATTTT.

As to this clonotype: This may stem from a read error, because a much larger clone lies one nucleotide away. The chain joins TRBV9 to TRBJ1-6; 12 bases match TRBD1. From germline, CDR1 is SGDLS and CDR2 YYNGEE. Losses at the gene ends were 3 bases for V and 11 bases for J; bases not matched to a gene: 6. The CDR3 extends over 15 amino acids. The CDR3 region is CASSGGQGANPPLHF. Written as DNA, the CDR3 is TGTGCCAGCAGCGGGGGACAGGGGGCAAACCCACCCCTCCACTTT. The variable domain in full, with the rest retrieved from reference TRBV9 and TRBJ1-6, is DSGVTQTPKHLITATGQRVTLRCSPRSGDLSVYWYQQSLDQGLQFLIQYYNGEERAKGNILERFSAQQFPDLHSELNLSSLELGDSALYFCASSGGQGANPPLHFGNGTRLTVT.

This clonotype was observed at least ten times. This sequence joins TRBV12-3 or TRBV12-4 and TRBJ2-2, with D uncertain. The V gene lost 2 bases and the J gene lost 2 bases, with 6 bases spanning the gap. There are 14 residues in the CDR3. As DNA, the CDR3 is TGTGCCAGCAGTTTAAGGCGTAACACCGGGGAGCTGTTTTTT. It specifies CASSLRRNTGELFF.

This clonotype was picked up many times. The rearrangement joins TRBV7-8 to TRBJ1-1; tentative D call: TRBD1 (6 bases). V lost 4 bases and J 1 base, leaving 13 bases between the germline ends. The CDR3 loop spans 15 amino acids. CDR1 is SGHVS and CDR2 is FQNEAQ in the germline V gene. CDR3 residues: CASSSRDRPNTEAFF. CDR3 sequence (DNA): TGTGCCAGCAGCTCAAGAGACAGGCCGAACACTGAAGCTTTCTTT.

CDR3 DNA sequence: TGTGCCAGCAGCTTAGCGCTGGGGCTAGCGGGTTTCACTAGCACAGATACGCAGTATTTT. Translating it yields CASSLALGLAGFTSTDTQYF. The J gene is TRBJ2-3, the V gene TRBV7-2; 8 bases line up with TRBD2. Looked up from germline, CDR1 is SGHTA and CDR2 is FQGNSA. Trimming cost V 0 bases and J 0 bases; bases outside gene matches: 14. The CDR3 has 20 residues.

There are many counts of this clonotype. This chain joins TRBV20-1 and TRBJ1-5; TRBD1 agrees at 7 bases. Germline CDR1 is DFQATT and CDR2 is SNEGSKA (reference sequence). V was pared by 2 bases and J by 1 base, with 8 bases of the junction left unmatched. The CDR3 is 16 residues long. CDR3 nucleotides: TGCAGTGCTAGATCGAGGTCAGGGGGAAGCAATCAGCCCCAGCATTTT. It translates to CSARSRSGGSNQPQHF.

The CDR3 bases are TGTGCCAGCAGCGCAAGGGGACAGCTAGGCACAGATACGCAGTATTTT. Its protein is CASSARGQLGTDTQYF. V is TRBV9 and J is TRBJ2-3; 7 bases map to TRBD1. Germline trimming cut 3 bases from V and 1 base from J; bases unmatched to any gene: 8. The germline gives CDR1 SGDLS, CDR2 YYNGEE. The CDR3 is made up of 16 amino acids.

This clonotype has more than one count but fewer than ten. The V and J genes are TRBV7-3 and TRBJ2-7; 14 bases fit TRBD2. The DNA end lines up better with TRBJ2-1; the J call may be wrong. This CDR3 is 16 amino acids long. Germline CDR1 and CDR2: SGHTA and FQGTGA. CDR3 sequence reads: CASSLGLGLAGDEQFF. The DNA of the CDR3 is TGTGCCAGCAGCTTAGGGTTGGGACTAGCGGGAGACGAGCAGTTCTTC.

As to this clonotype: This may arise from a read error, as a much more abundant clone is one base away. The J gene is TRBJ2-7, the V gene TRBV20-1; D unclear. The CDR3 consists of 12 residues. CDR1 is DFQATT, CDR2 SNEGSKA, per germline (reference sequence). The chain's CDR3 is CRAISGSYEQYF. The CDR3 DNA reads TGCAGAGCTATCTCTGGCTCCTACGAGCAGTACTTC.

With respect to this clonotype: A clone one base away is much larger, so this may be a read error. The chain has TRBV2 and TRBJ1-4; D remains ambiguous. The CDR3 runs to 17 residues. In germline, CDR1 is SNHLY, CDR2 FYNNEI. CDR3 in DNA: TGTGCCAGCAGCCTAAGTGCCCCCACGGTTATGGATGAAGAACTGTTTTTT. Translation gives CASSLSAPTVMDEELFF.

The gene calls are TRBV27 and TRBJ2-7; D remains ambiguous. The CDR3 is 13 residues long. V was pared by 6 bases and J by 0 bases, with 9 bases between. Germline V gene sequence: CDR1 MNHEY, CDR2 SMNVEV (reference sequence). The DNA of the CDR3 is TGTGCCAGCAGCACAAGACCCTCCTACGAGCAGTACTTC. Protein product: CASSTRPSYEQYF.

The chain links TRBV10-1 to TRBJ2-2; a weak D match, TRBD1 (6 bases). Germline-derived CDR1 and CDR2 are WNHNN and SYGVQD (reference sequence). The V end was cut by 0 bases, the J end by 4 bases, with 9 bases between. The CDR3 is 15 residues long. CDR3 in DNA: TGCGCCAGCAGTGAGTCAACAGGGCCCACCGGGGAGCTGTTTTTT. Protein: CASSESTGPTGELFF.

The genes are TRBV7-2 and TRBJ1-3; D remains ambiguous. Deletions cut 0 bases from V and 0 bases from J, with 12 bases between. The CDR3 loop spans 17 amino acids. CDR1 is SGHTA, CDR2 FQGNSA, per germline. The DNA for the CDR3 is TGTGCCAGCAGCTTAGCTTCGGGAAGGAGCTCTGGAAACACCATATATTTT. Protein: CASSLASGRSSGNTIYF.

The chain employs TRBV5-8 and TRBJ1-1, with D hard to call. V lost 2 bases to trimming and J lost 0 bases, with 14 bases between them. The V gene's germline CDR1 is SGHTS and CDR2 YDEGEE. This CDR3 region has 16 residues. The CDR3 sequence: CASSFQAEFLNTEAFF. CDR3 coding DNA: TGTGCCAGCAGCTTTCAGGCAGAGTTTCTGAACACTGAAGCTTTCTTT.

The table lists this clonotype with a few counts. The chain carries TRBV24-1 and TRBJ2-7; D not certain. The J call is in doubt because the DNA end fits TRBJ2-1 better. Germline V gene data show CDR1 as KGHDR and CDR2 as SFDVKD. The CDR3 sequence is 14 residues long. The CDR3 region has the DNA TGTGCCACCAGTGATTCGACGGTCTACAATGAGCAGTTCTTC. Translating it yields CATSDSTVYNEQFF.

This clonotype was counted only a few times. J is TRBJ2-1 and V is TRBV10-3; possible D gene TRBD1, 6 bases. V lost 4 bases and J 2 bases, leaving 12 bases between the germline ends. The CDR3 sequence is 15 residues long. The germline gives CDR1 ENHRY, CDR2 SYGVKD. Here the CDR3 reads CAISGSGAAYNEQFF. CDR3 in DNA: TGTGCCATCAGTGGCTCAGGGGCAGCCTACAATGAGCAGTTCTTC.